The present T cell receptor beta chain was sequenced within a study of cytomegalovirus exposure and HLA in healthy donors. The CDR3 is made up of 12 amino acids. Per germline, CDR1 SGHTA and CDR2 FQGNSA. V trimming: 5 bases; J trimming: 10 bases; junction bases outside the gene matches: 4. Amplification used 60 Vbeta primers and 13 Jbeta primers. Only in-frame clones appear in the TCRdb table, and some are missing; sequencing was by immunoSEQ multiplex PCR. The profile covers approximately 160,000 clones, with 80% appearing a single time and 1% taken by the ten largest. The origin of this receptor is a woman between 45 and 65 years old in good health and CMV-seropositive. This chain links TRBV7-2 with TRBJ1-4; 7 positions match TRBD1. The sample consisted of PBMCs. The CDR3 is CASSNDRVKLFF. Here the CDR3 DNA reads TGTGCCAGCAGCAACGACAGGGTAAAACTGTTTTTT. Full variable domain (missing parts from reference TRBV7-2 and TRBJ1-4): GAGVSQSPSNKVTEKGKDVELRCDPISGHTALYWYRQSLGQGLEFLIYFQGNSAPDKSGLPSDRFSAERTGGSVSTLTIQRTQQEDSAVYLCASSNDRVKLFFGSGTQLSVL.